This T cell receptor (beta chain) was documented in a study of CD8+ T cells in alopecia areata. General observations from the study: Higher clonality was seen in lesional scalp than in normal scalp, especially in alopecia totalis/universalis. Possibly as an HLA-related effect, TCR sharing across patients appeared less clear than in mice. Sequences from scalp samples also cover resident alphabeta T cells of normal skin.

Sorted out of PBMCs were CD4+ T cells and CD8+ T cells. This clone was recorded only once. As yet, its antigen is unknown. Sequencing relied on a cDNA template that was reverse transcribed from extracted RNA. Generated by immunoSEQ multiplex PCR, the TCRdb table keeps only in-frame clones and is missing some. Of about 150,000 clones listed, around 57% were seen once; the top ten hold about 4.4%. The material sequenced was CD4+ T cells sorted from blood. The origin of this receptor is a human donor in good health.

CDR3 in DNA: TGTGCCTGGATGCGTAGGGGGGCCAAAAACATTCAGTACTTC. This codes for CAWMRRGAKNIQYF. The chain is built from TRBV30 and TRBJ2-4; D possibly corresponds to TRBD1 (6 bases). Per germline, CDR1 GTSNPN and CDR2 SVGIG (reference sequence). The V gene lost 4 bases and the J gene lost 1 base, with 11 bases spanning the gap. The CDR3 covers 14 residues. The full variable domain, its missing parts supplied by reference TRBV30 and TRBJ2-4, is SQTIHQWPATLVQPVGSPLSLECTVEGTSNPNLYWYRQAAGRGLQLLFYSVGIGQISSEVPQNLSASRPQDRQFILSSKKLLLSDSGFYLCAWMRRGAKNIQYFGAGTRLSVL.